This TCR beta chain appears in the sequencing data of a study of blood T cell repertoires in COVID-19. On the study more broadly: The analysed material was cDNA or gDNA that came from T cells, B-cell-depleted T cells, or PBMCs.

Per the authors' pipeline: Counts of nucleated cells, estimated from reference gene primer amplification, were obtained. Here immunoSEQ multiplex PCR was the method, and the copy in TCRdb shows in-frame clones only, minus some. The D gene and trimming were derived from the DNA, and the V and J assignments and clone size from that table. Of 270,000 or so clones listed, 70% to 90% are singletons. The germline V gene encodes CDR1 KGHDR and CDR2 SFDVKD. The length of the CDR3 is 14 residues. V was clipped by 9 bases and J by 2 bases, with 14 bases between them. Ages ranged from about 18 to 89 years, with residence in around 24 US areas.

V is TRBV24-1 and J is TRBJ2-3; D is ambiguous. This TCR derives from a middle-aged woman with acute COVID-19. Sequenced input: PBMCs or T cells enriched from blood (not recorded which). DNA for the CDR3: TGTGCCACCTCTATGATTAGAAACACAGATACGCAGTATTTT. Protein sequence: CATSMIRNTDTQYF.